Shown below are 9 T cell receptor beta chains from a single sample sequenced in a study of technical replicates of blood from several donors. TCRdb's copy holds only in-frame clones and misses some; the assay was immunoSEQ multiplex PCR. The sample contains 60,000 to 80,000 clones, around 86% of which appear only once. The source material was PBMCs. These receptors were obtained from a human donor in good health. Some clones in this sample may be carry-over from other donors' samples.

The rearrangement uses TRBV2 and TRBJ1-1; D call uncertain. CDR3 length equals 11 residues. V lost 6 bases and J 3 bases, leaving 5 bases between the germline ends. Looked up from germline, CDR1 is SNHLY and CDR2 is FYNNEI. The CDR3 reads CASSPYTEAFF. CDR3 coding DNA: TGTGCCAGCAGCCCTTACACTGAAGCTTTCTTT.

The V call is TRBV7-2, the J call TRBJ2-1; no firm D call. Germline-derived CDR1 and CDR2 are SGHTA and FQGNSA. This CDR3 is 13 amino acids long. Trimming stripped 5 bases from V and 5 bases from J, with 10 bases between. CDR3 loop: CASSLFRDNEQFF. CDR3 in DNA: TGTGCCAGCAGCCTCTTCCGAGACAATGAGCAGTTCTTC.

This clone was picked up one time. The V and J genes are TRBV7-3 and TRBJ2-3, with unresolved D. CDR1 is SGHTA, CDR2 FQGTGA, per germline. This CDR3 is built from 14 residues. Trimming took 4 bases from V and 6 from J, leaving 14 bases between them. The CDR3 sequence is CASSSTGGGDTQYF. The CDR3 DNA reads as TGTGCCAGCAGCTCGACTGGTGGTGGGGATACGCAGTATTTT.

The V call is TRBV4-3, the J call TRBJ2-1; a weak D match, TRBD2 (5 bases). CDR3 length: 16 amino acids. Trimming cost V 0 bases and J 3 bases, with 12 bases left between them. Germline lookup yields CDR1 LGHNA and CDR2 YSLEER. CDR3 sequence: CASSQDASGVYNEQFF. CDR3 bases: TGCGCCAGCAGCCAAGATGCGAGCGGAGTCTACAATGAGCAGTTCTTC.

V and J are TRBV5-4 and TRBJ2-7; no definite D call. The ends were cut back, 4 bases at V and 0 bases at J, with 14 bases in the middle. The CDR3 runs to 15 residues. Germline lookup yields CDR1 SGHNT and CDR2 YYREEE (reference sequence). The CDR3 DNA reads TGTGCCAGCAGCCTGACATCCTTTGACTCCTACGAGCAGTACTTC. Protein product: CASSLTSFDSYEQYF. Drawing the rest from reference TRBV5-4 and TRBJ2-7, the complete variable domain is ETGVTQSPTHLIKTRGQQVTLRCSSQSGHNTVSWYQQALGQGPQFIFQYYREEENGRGNFPPRFSGLQFPNYSSELNVNALELDDSALYLCASSLTSFDSYEQYFGPGTRLTVT.

This chain joins TRBV4-1 and TRBJ1-5; D call uncertain. Germline CDR1 and CDR2: MGHRA and YSYEKL. The CDR3 is 14 amino acids. Trimming stripped 1 base from V and 5 bases from J, with 9 bases between. Here the CDR3 reads CASSQGRIDQPQHF. CDR3 coding DNA: TGCGCCAGCAGCCAAGGCCGAATAGATCAGCCCCAGCATTTT.

The chain combines TRBV7-9 with TRBJ1-4; 11 bases align to TRBD1. Germline CDR1 reads SEHNR; CDR2 reads FQNEAQ (reference sequence). Trimming removed 5 bases from V and 7 bases from J; junction bases left unmatched: 6. The CDR3 contains 15 residues. CDR3 sequence (DNA): TGTGCCAGCAGCGGGGAGGACAGGGGGCGTGAAAAACTGTTTTTT. The encoded protein is CASSGEDRGREKLFF.

As DNA, the CDR3 is TGTGCCAGCTCATCTAGAACCACGTACAATGAGCAGTTCTTC. This sequence encodes CASSSRTTYNEQFF. The chain joins TRBV18 to TRBJ2-1; D is uncertain. Trimming stripped 5 bases from V and 4 bases from J, with 12 bases between. The CDR3 totals 14 residues. Germline CDR1 is KGHSH and CDR2 is LQKENI.

The genes are TRBV5-4 and TRBJ1-1; D might be TRBD1 (5 bases). V dropped 1 base and J dropped 6 bases, with 10 bases sitting between them. The CDR3 spans 13 residues. Germline assignment: CDR1 SGHNT and CDR2 YYREEE (reference sequence). CDR3 nucleotides: TGTGCCAGCAGCTTGCCTGGGGCTCCTGAAGCTTTCTTT. As protein: CASSLPGAPEAFF.